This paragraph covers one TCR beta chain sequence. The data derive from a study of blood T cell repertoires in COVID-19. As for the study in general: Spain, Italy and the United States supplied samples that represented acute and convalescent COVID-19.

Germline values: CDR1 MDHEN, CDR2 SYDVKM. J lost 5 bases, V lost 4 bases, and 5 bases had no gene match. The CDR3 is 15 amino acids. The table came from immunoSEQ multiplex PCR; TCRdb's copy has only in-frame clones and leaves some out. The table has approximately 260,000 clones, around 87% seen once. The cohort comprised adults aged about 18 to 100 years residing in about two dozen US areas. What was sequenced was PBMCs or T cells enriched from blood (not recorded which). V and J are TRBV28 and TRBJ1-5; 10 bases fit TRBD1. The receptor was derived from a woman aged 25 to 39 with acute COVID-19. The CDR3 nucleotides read TGTGCCAGCAGTTGGGACAGGGGAGAATATCAGCCCCAGCATTTT. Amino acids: CASSWDRGEYQPQHF.